Below, 23 T cell receptor beta chains from the same sample are listed, as sequenced in a study of blood T cells in healthy people across ages. Then a second PCR, running roughly 7 to 12 cycles, was carried out with a sample-barcoded 5' primer and a J-beta primer mix. TCRdb independently ran MiXCR on the 5' RACE reads; one entry per CDR3 protein. Of approximately 850,000 distinct CDR3 sequences listed, about 42% are singletons. Material for sequencing was blood. The receptors stem from a man aged 60 to 75 in good health.

This clonotype has a handful of counts. The chain has TRBV27 and TRBJ2-7; 10 positions agree with TRBD1. CDR1 and CDR2 (germline): MNHEY, SMNVEV (reference sequence). The V gene end was trimmed by 4 bases and the J gene end by 6 bases; junction bases not matched to a gene: 9. The CDR3 runs 15 residues. CDR3 amino acids: CASSSPTGGYGEQYF. The CDR3 bases are TGTGCCAGCAGTTCTCCGACAGGGGGCTATGGCGAGCAGTACTTC.

This clonotype was detected a few times. The rearrangement links TRBV12-3 or TRBV12-4 to TRBJ2-3; 11 bases line up with TRBD2. J lost 4 bases, V lost 5 bases, and 8 bases had no gene match. The CDR3 spans 16 residues. CDR3 residues: CASSLFSGGVADTQYF. CDR3 coding DNA: TGTGCCAGCAGTCTCTTTAGCGGGGGGGTGGCAGATACGCAGTATTTT.

This clonotype has a handful of counts. The CDR3 DNA sequence: TGTGCCAGCAGTCAATCCCCCGGGACAGGGTCAGATACGCAGTATTTT. Its translation is CASSQSPGTGSDTQYF. This sequence joins TRBV2 and TRBJ2-3; TRBD1 aligns across 9 bases. The germline CDR1 and CDR2 sequences are SNHLY and FYNNEI. Losses at the gene ends were 5 bases for V and 4 bases for J; bases not matched to a gene: 10. The CDR3 extends over 16 amino acids.

This clonotype was counted between two and nine times. The chain has TRBV25-1 and TRBJ2-1, with D possibly matching TRBD2 (5 bases). In germline, CDR1 is MGHDK, CDR2 SYGVNS. The CDR3 length is 13 residues. V lost 4 bases and J lost 6, with 10 bases in between. The CDR3 region is CASSVDEGNEQFF. The CDR3 coding sequence is TGTGCCAGCAGTGTAGACGAGGGCAATGAGCAGTTCTTC.

This clonotype was counted between two and nine times. The chain links TRBV28 to TRBJ2-4, with D possibly being TRBD2 (5 bases). The CDR3 runs to 13 residues. V was trimmed by 2 bases and J by 9 bases, leaving 11 bases between them. CDR1 and CDR2 from the germline V gene are MDHEN and SYDVKM. In DNA form, the CDR3 reads TGTGCCAGCAGTTTAATGGGGAGCCCCATTCAGTACTTC. Translated: CASSLMGSPIQYF.

This clonotype has only a few counts. J is TRBJ2-7 and V is TRBV3-1, with a weak D call TRBD1 (5 bases). Per the germline V gene, CDR1 is LGHDT and CDR2 is YNNKEL (reference sequence). Deletions cut 6 bases from V and 3 bases from J, with 15 bases between. The CDR3 is 14 residues long. CDR3 sequence (DNA): TGTGCCAGCAGACCCACCCAGGGCCTCTACGAGCAGTACTTC. It specifies CASRPTQGLYEQYF.

The gene calls are TRBV25-1 and TRBJ2-5; TRBD2 is a possible D gene (5 bases). V lost 6 bases, J lost 11 bases, and 13 bases lay in between. Germline loops: CDR1 MGHDK, CDR2 SYGVNS. This CDR3 comprises 11 residues. The CDR3 bases are TGTGCCAGCAGGATGGACGGGGAGCAGTACTTC. This encodes CASRMDGEQYF. The variable domain in full, with the rest retrieved from reference TRBV25-1 and TRBJ2-5, is EADIYQTPRYLVIGTGKKITLECSQTMGHDKMYWYQQDPGMELHLIHYSYGVNSTEKGDLSSESTVSRIRTEHFPLTLESARPSHTSQYLCASRMDGEQYFGPGTRLLVL.

The chain employs TRBV6-5 and TRBJ1-1; perhaps TRBD1 as D (5 bases). Between the trimmed V and J ends, which lost 10 bases and 5 bases, there was a span of 14 bases. The germline V gene encodes CDR1 MNHEY and CDR2 SVGAGI. The CDR3 has 12 amino acids. The CDR3, as DNA: TGTGCCACCCGCGGGGCAGGAACTGAAGCTTTCTTT. Amino acid sequence: CATRGAGTEAFF.

This clonotype was picked up one time. The V and J genes are TRBV6-1 and TRBJ2-1; 7 nucleotides match TRBD1. CDR1 MNHNS and CDR2 SASEGT come from the germline V gene. The V gene end was trimmed by 4 bases and the J gene end by 3 bases; junction bases not matched to a gene: 6. The CDR3 spans 15 residues. Here the CDR3 reads CASSVSTGSYNEQFF. The CDR3 bases are TGTGCCAGCAGTGTCTCGACAGGGAGCTACAATGAGCAGTTCTTC.

The chain couples TRBV27 to TRBJ2-5; 7 bases agree with TRBD2. This CDR3 is built from 18 residues. Per the germline V gene, CDR1 is MNHEY and CDR2 is SMNVEV (reference sequence). The J segment lost 2 bases and the V segment lost 0 bases, leaving 12 bases of the junction unmatched. CDR3 loop: CASSLSPSVAGRQETQYF. DNA for the CDR3: TGTGCCAGCAGTTTATCCCCCTCCGTAGCGGGCCGACAAGAGACCCAGTACTTC.

This chain links TRBV6-5 with TRBJ1-1, with no clear D. This CDR3 has 12 amino acids. The V end was cut by 5 bases, the J end by 10 bases, with 14 bases between. Germline CDR1 and CDR2: MNHEY and SVGAGI. CDR3 residues: CASSTCLTRAFF. CDR3 nucleotides: TGTGCCAGCAGTACCTGTTTGACACGAGCTTTCTTT.

The chain joins TRBV5-6 to TRBJ2-5; maybe TRBD1 (6 bases). The CDR3 is 15 amino acids. From germline, CDR1 is SGHDT and CDR2 YYEEEE. V was clipped by 5 bases and J by 1 base, with 15 bases between them. Written as DNA, the CDR3 is TGTGCCAGCAGGAAAATCCTGGACAGCCAAGAGACCCAGTACTTC. It is translated as CASRKILDSQETQYF.

This clonotype was picked up a small number of times. The chain has TRBV11-2 and TRBJ2-7; 8 bases align to TRBD1. This CDR3 comprises 15 residues. The germline CDR1 and CDR2 sequences are SGHAT and FQNNGV. V lost 6 bases and J lost 4; bases outside the gene matches: 11. The CDR3 spells CASSPRGRKSYEQYF. The CDR3 nucleotides read TGTGCCAGCAGTCCCAGGGGGCGCAAATCATACGAGCAGTACTTC.

This sequence joins TRBV7-2 and TRBJ2-2, with 14 bases fitting TRBD2. In germline, CDR1 is SGHTA, CDR2 FQGNSA. The trim removed 5 bases at V and 4 bases at J, leaving 3 bases unmatched. This CDR3 comprises 16 residues. The CDR3 is CASSTGLAGGTGELFF. CDR3 nucleotide sequence: TGTGCCAGCAGCACCGGACTAGCGGGGGGCACCGGGGAGCTGTTTTTT.

The rearrangement joins TRBV29-1 to TRBJ2-7; D may correspond to TRBD1 or TRBD2 (5 bases each). V gave up 2 bases and J gave up 3 bases, with 14 bases separating them. CDR3 length: 14 amino acids. Germline V CDR1 and CDR2: SQVTM, ANQGSEA. The CDR3 DNA reads TGCAGCGTTGAAATTCCGGGACGGTACTACGAGCAGTACTTC. This gives the protein CSVEIPGRYYEQYF.

Comments on this clonotype: Germline and junction disagree at one end, which may indicate a read error. V is TRBV12-3 or TRBV12-4 and J is TRBJ2-7; D not resolved. CDR3 length equals 15 residues. The CDR3, as DNA: TGTGCCGGCAGTTTGGCAGGTTTTAGCTCCTACGAGCAGTACTTC. Amino acid sequence: CAGSLAGFSSYEQYF.

This clonotype was observed once. V gene TRBV28 combines with J gene TRBJ2-7, with a weak D call TRBD1 (6 bases). The length of the CDR3 is 15 residues. The germline CDR1 and CDR2 sequences are MDHEN and SYDVKM. V was pared by 6 bases and J by 0 bases, with 15 bases between. The CDR3: CASRFPTGSSYEQYF. The CDR3 DNA is TGTGCCAGCAGGTTTCCGACAGGAAGCTCCTACGAGCAGTACTTC.

The rearrangement joins TRBV6-2 or TRBV6-3 to TRBJ2-1, with D hard to call. The CDR3 totals 12 residues. CDR1 is MNHEY and CDR2 is SVGEGT in the germline V gene. V was pared by 8 bases and J by 12 bases, with 17 bases between. CDR3 loop: CASRSPDPGQFF. The CDR3 coding sequence is TGTGCCAGCCGCAGCCCCGACCCTGGGCAGTTCTTC.

This clonotype was found a few times. The V and J genes are TRBV18 and TRBJ2-3; the D is unclear. The germline V gene encodes CDR1 KGHSH and CDR2 LQKENI. With 2 bases removed from V and 3 bases from J, the gap between germline ends came to 3 bases. The CDR3 sequence is 12 residues long. The CDR3 nucleotides read TGTGCCAGCTCACCAGAGACAGATACGCAGTATTTT. Its protein is CASSPETDTQYF.

In its sample, this clonotype was seen a few times. This chain joins TRBV6-5 and TRBJ1-2, with 9 bases fitting TRBD1. This CDR3 contains 16 residues. Germline V gene lookup returns CDR1 MNHEY and CDR2 SVGAGI. Trimming at V came to 5 bases and at J to 8 bases, leaving 15 bases not matched to a gene. CDR3 DNA sequence: TGTGCCAGCAGTAAACAGGGGGCAACGTATTGGTACGGCTACACCTTC. Encoded protein: CASSKQGATYWYGYTF.

For this clonotype: The junction departs from germline at one end; a sequencing error may be responsible. This sequence joins TRBV6-5 and TRBJ2-1, with a weak D call TRBD1 (5 bases). Germline-derived CDR1 and CDR2 are MNHEY and SVGAGI. This CDR3 spans 15 amino acids. The CDR3 DNA reads as TGTGCCGGCAGTTACTCTGGGGCACCCAACAATGAGCAGTTCTTC. Its protein product is CAGSYSGAPNNEQFF.

There are a few counts of this clonotype. The rearrangement links TRBV21-1 to TRBJ2-1; the listed D gene, TRBD2, was not tested against the DNA. TRBV21-1 represents a pseudogene. The CDR3 totals 18 residues. The CDR3 protein is CASSKESHRGEPYNEQFF. The CDR3 DNA follows: TGTGCCAGCAGCAAAGAGTCCCATAGGGGGGAGCCCTACAATGAGCAGTTCTTC.

This chain links TRBV7-2 with TRBJ2-3; D is possibly TRBD1 (5 bases). The length of the CDR3 is 14 residues. Germline CDR1 SGHTA, CDR2 FQGNSA. Trimming removed 5 bases at V and 4 bases at J, with 13 bases between. CDR3 DNA sequence: TGTGCCAGCAGCAAGGAAGGGGAAGCAGATACGCAGTATTTT. This encodes CASSKEGEADTQYF.